This T cell receptor beta chain was captured in a study of graft-versus-host responses after intestinal transplantation (dated by TCRdb to the early 2020s). Some background on the complete study: Recipients received multivisceral, liver-intestinal, or isolated intestinal transplants. After intestinal transplantation, graft-versus-host and host-versus-graft alloreactive T cell clones were followed in the graft, circulation and bone marrow using bulk TCR-beta CDR3 sequencing. The cohort enrolled 20 to 25 intestinal transplant recipients including one retransplant, and a few patients lacking pretransplant specimens were excluded. Alloreactive clones were identified by sequencing pre-transplant mixed lymphocyte reaction products and comparing these products with unstimulated pre-transplant donor and recipient T cells. Every recipient was given anti-thymocyte globulin induction, followed by about three years of maintenance tacrolimus and steroids. Samples from a few later patients were sequenced in-house on an Illumina MiSeq with MiXCR processing rather than by the commercial service. Donor T cell macrochimerism was defined as a peak of at least 4% donor T cells among recipient peripheral blood mononuclear cells. Summary of the overall study and its limitations: High GvH to HvG T cell clonal ratios were observed in the allografts of patients with donor T cell macrochimerism. Conclusions were limited by the relatively low number and heterogeneity of intestinal transplant patients. Peak levels of circulating GvH clones were associated with declines in HvG clones early after transplant. GvH clones were found in recipient bone marrow, and some of the GvH clones appeared earlier in ileal mucosa or blood, which is consistent with an intestinal mucosal origin.

From the germline V gene (reference sequence), CDR1 is MNHEY and CDR2 is SMNVEV. The cysteine opens and the phenylalanine closes a CDR3 of 13 amino acids. Just the 39-base CDR3 DNA is kept, in frame starting at base 1. Clipping removes 5 bases from V and 6 bases from J, with 6 as the unmatched junction base count. The library came from the immunoSEQ multiplex PCR assay. Adaptive Biotechnologies carried out high-throughput TCR-beta CDR3 sequencing of genomic DNA for most patients. In the original analysis: Adaptive's ImmunoSEQ software was the source of the TCR sequencing data for 15 to 20 patients, while a few other patients were processed with MiXCR and VDJtools. CDR3 nucleotide sequences shared between donor and recipient were removed because the origin of such sequences could not be assigned. To count as alloreactive, a clone needed at least 2-fold expansion over unstimulated cells and a minimum CFSE-low frequency of 0.002% (template counts) or 0.001% (read counts). Clones were considered mappable if detected in sequenced pre-transplant spleen, lymph node, or MLR CFSE-low populations of the donor or recipient. The cumulative frequency of alloreactive clones was calculated as a percentage of all sequences, weighted by copy number. TCRdb re-hosts the immuneACCESS table, in-frame sequences only. Its copies lack some clones; in the studies checked, an unresolved V gene accounts for under half of them, and the cause for the rest is not known. V, J and clone size are those of that table, while D and trimming were read from the DNA. The sample records roughly 56,000 clones, under 95% of which are singletons. 2.5% to 3% of the sample goes to the ten largest clones.

Blood samples were collected up to 4 times in the first month after transplant and then at least monthly when available. Concerning this clone: Its specific antigen is unknown. Base qualities are not at hand, and no much larger clone is one base apart.

This sample comprised PBMCs, obtained approximately four months after intestinal transplantation. The V and J segments used are TRBV27 and TRBJ2-7, and 8 junctional nucleotides match TRBD2. This receptor was taken from a human patient who received an intestinal transplant, so some T cells may come from the graft donor. The bases are TGTGCCAGCAGTATGGGACTAGTACGCGAGCAGTACTTC. Translation gives CASSMGLVREQYF.